These T cell receptor beta chains were read from a single sample in a study of blood T cells in healthy people across ages. A single record per CDR3 protein comes from TCRdb applying MiXCR to the 5' RACE reads. Of over 1,500,000 distinct CDR3 sequences detected, roughly 50% appear once; the ten largest clones hold approximately 2.1%. Sample: blood. All receptors come from a woman in her 40s in good health. CDR3s include the opening cysteine and the closing phenylalanine or tryptophan. The D gene is left open where the match is weak. Not every row has a clone size; where given, it reads once, few, many or a size class.

clone_size	cdr3_length	d_call	v_call	j_call	cdr3_aa	cdr3_nt
NA	17	TRBD2	TRBV2	TRBJ2-1	CASSDQGPGLAGNEQFF	TGTGCCAGCAGTGATCAGGGTCCGGGACTAGCGGGGAATGAGCAGTTCTTC
few	13	NA	TRBV25-1	TRBJ1-6	CASSTTNNSPLHF	TGTGCCAGCAGTACGACAAATAATTCACCCCTCCACTTT
NA	11	TRBD1	TRBV20-1	TRBJ1-2	CSGTGGGGYTF	TGCAGTGGGACAGGGGGCGGTGGCTACACCTTC
few	16	NA	TRBV27	TRBJ2-6	CASRRTGNSGANVLTF	TGTGCCAGCAGACGGACGGGCAACTCTGGGGCCAACGTCCTGACTTTC
NA	15	NA	TRBV5-1	TRBJ2-7	CASSLFPSSYNEQYF	TGCGCCAGCAGCTTGTTCCCCAGCTCCTACAATGAGCAGTACTTC
NA	17	TRBD2	TRBV6-1	TRBJ2-1	CASSAGTSGATNNEQFF	TGTGCCAGCAGTGCTGGGACTAGCGGGGCTACCAACAATGAGCAGTTCTTC
NA	14	TRBD1	TRBV2	TRBJ1-4	CASGETGGNEKLFF	TGTGCCAGCGGTGAAACAGGGGGCAATGAAAAACTGTTTTTT
NA	14	NA	TRBV28	TRBJ1-2	CATLTGGAGYGYTF	TGTGCCACCTTGACGGGGGGCGCGGGCTATGGCTACACCTTC
NA	14	NA	TRBV7-2	TRBJ2-7	CASSLDQATYEQYF	TGTGCCAGCAGCTTAGATCAGGCGACCTACGAGCAGTACTTC
NA	11	NA	TRBV29-1	TRBJ2-1	CSVRTVNEQFF	TGCAGCGTAAGGACAGTCAATGAGCAGTTCTTC
few	20	TRBD1	TRBV4-1	TRBJ1-2	CASSQDRRVGDRGLLYGYTF	TGCGCCAGCAGCCAAGATCGTCGGGTCGGGGACAGGGGTCTCCTCTATGGCTACACCTTC
few	16	TRBD2	TRBV7-2	TRBJ2-7	CASSRGRASGSYEQYF	TGTGCCAGCAGCCGGGGGAGGGCTAGCGGGTCCTACGAGCAGTACTTC
NA	14	TRBD1	TRBV28	TRBJ1-5	CASRDRTGNQPQHF	TGTGCCAGCAGGGATAGGACAGGGAATCAGCCCCAGCATTTT
NA	14	NA	TRBV19	TRBJ2-7	CASSPTLGAYEQYF	TGTGCCAGTAGTCCTACTTTGGGGGCCTACGAGCAGTACTTC
many	13	NA	TRBV27	TRBJ2-7	CASSLKGAYEQYF	TGTGCCAGCAGTTTAAAAGGGGCCTACGAGCAGTACTTC
NA	12	NA	TRBV6-5	TRBJ2-7	CASSRDPYEQYF	TGTGCCAGCAGCCGGGACCCCTACGAGCAGTACTTC
NA	15	NA	TRBV7-9	TRBJ1-5	CASSLGSEGNQPQHF	TGTGCCAGCAGCTTAGGGTCGGAAGGCAATCAGCCCCAGCATTTT
NA	15	TRBD2	TRBV7-9	TRBJ2-5	CASSVSGGRRETQYF	TGTGCCAGCAGCGTTAGCGGGGGCCGAAGGGAGACCCAGTACTTC
many	12	NA	TRBV28	TRBJ1-4	CASSLTGEKLFF	TGTGCCAGCAGTTTGACGGGTGAAAAACTGTTTTTT
NA	12	NA	TRBV20-1	TRBJ2-5	CSAREGRDEQYF	TGCAGTGCTAGAGAGGGACGCGATGAGCAGTACTTC
NA	16	TRBD1	TRBV28	TRBJ2-1	CASSSSGQGRGNEQFF	TGTGCCAGCAGTTCCTCGGGACAGGGGAGAGGCAATGAGCAGTTCTTC
NA	13	NA	TRBV14	TRBJ1-2	CASSQVTNYGYTF	TGTGCCAGCAGCCAGGTCACCAACTATGGCTACACCTTC
few	14	NA	TRBV27	TRBJ2-7	CASSPTGRTYEQYF	TGTGCCAGCAGTCCCACAGGGAGAACCTACGAGCAGTACTTC
NA	15	NA	TRBV7-8	TRBJ1-5	CASSPWDGGNQPQHF	TGTGCCAGCAGCCCCTGGGACGGTGGAAATCAGCCCCAGCATTTT
NA	15	NA	TRBV20-1	TRBJ2-7	CSARDGLNPFYEQYF	TGCAGTGCTAGAGATGGCCTAAACCCCTTCTACGAGCAGTACTTC
few	16	NA	TRBV4-3	TRBJ1-2	CASSQERSMNSGGYTF	TGCGCCAGCAGCCAAGAACGGTCGATGAACAGTGGAGGCTACACCTTC
NA	15	TRBD1	TRBV27	TRBJ2-5	CASSLYRDSQETQYF	TGTGCCAGCAGTTTATATCGGGACAGTCAAGAGACCCAGTACTTC
NA	15	TRBD1	TRBV28	TRBJ2-7	CASTPTGTGSYEQYF	TGTGCCAGCACCCCAACCGGGACAGGGTCATACGAGCAGTACTTC
few	17	NA	TRBV3-1	TRBJ2-6	CASRAGTTSSGANVLTF	TGTGCCAGCCGTGCCGGGACAACGAGCTCTGGGGCCAACGTCCTGACTTTC
NA	15	TRBD1	TRBV7-9	TRBJ1-2	CASTFGTGISYGYTF	TGTGCCAGCACCTTCGGGACAGGGATTAGCTATGGCTACACCTTC
NA	13	NA	TRBV4-3	TRBJ1-2	CASSQGGLAGYTF	TGCGCCAGCAGCCAAGGAGGGTTGGCTGGCTACACCTTC
NA	16	TRBD1	TRBV6-5	TRBJ1-2	CASSAVFGQGNYGYTF	TGTGCCAGCAGCGCCGTTTTTGGACAGGGCAACTATGGCTACACCTTC
few	12	NA	TRBV6-5	TRBJ1-1	CASSYSTGEAFF	TGTGCCAGCAGTTACTCGACGGGTGAAGCTTTCTTT
few	15	TRBD1	TRBV12-3/TRBV12-4	TRBJ1-5	CASNTGGMSNQPQHF	TGTGCCAGCAACACAGGGGGCATGAGCAATCAGCCCCAGCATTTT
NA	11	NA	TRBV12-3/TRBV12-4	TRBJ2-3	CASRLTDTEYF	TGTGCCAGCAGGTTAACAGATACGGAGTATTTT
few	13	NA	TRBV7-2	TRBJ1-5	CASSPSPGGIQHF	TGTGCCAGCAGCCCTAGCCCGGGGGGAATCCAGCATTTT
NA	16	NA	TRBV15	TRBJ2-7	CATSREEQGFSYEQYF	TGTGCCACCAGCAGAGAAGAACAGGGATTCTCCTACGAGCAGTACTTC
NA	14	NA	TRBV4-2	TRBJ2-5	CASSQGTAGNEQYF	TGTGCCAGCAGCCAGGGGACAGCGGGGAATGAGCAGTACTTC
once	16	TRBD1	TRBV7-2	TRBJ2-7	CASSLSFGTGSYEQYF	TGTGCCAGCAGCTTATCTTTTGGGACAGGGAGCTACGAGCAGTACTTC
NA	15	TRBD1	TRBV7-8	TRBJ2-7	CTSSFLDRETYEQYF	TGTACCAGCAGCTTCCTAGACAGGGAAACCTACGAGCAGTACTTC
NA	14	NA	TRBV7-2	TRBJ2-5	CASSGDGPGETQYF	TGTGCCAGCAGCGGGGACGGTCCGGGGGAGACCCAGTACTTC
NA	15	TRBD1	TRBV7-3	TRBJ2-1	CANSFGQGGYNEQFF	TGTGCCAACAGCTTTGGACAGGGGGGCTACAATGAGCAGTTCTTC
few	15	NA	TRBV3-1	TRBJ2-1	CASTPDGLRLNEQFF	TGTGCCAGCACCCCCGACGGACTCCGTCTTAATGAGCAGTTCTTC
NA	14	TRBD1	TRBV2	TRBJ2-5	CASGTGASQETQYF	TGTGCCAGCGGAACAGGGGCTAGCCAAGAGACCCAGTACTTC
NA	12	NA	TRBV4-3	TRBJ2-3	CASSHDKDTQYF	TGCGCCAGCAGCCATGACAAAGATACGCAGTATTTT
NA	9	NA	TRBV28	TRBJ2-4	CASRGHQYF	TGTGCCAGCAGAGGGCACCAGTACTTC
NA	17	NA	TRBV9	TRBJ2-5	CASSPLPRVGQKETQYF	TGTGCCAGCAGCCCCCTCCCGAGGGTAGGGCAAAAAGAGACCCAGTACTTC
few	13	NA	TRBV15	TRBJ1-2	CATSQLSDYGYTF	TGTGCCACCAGCCAGCTTTCCGACTATGGCTACACCTTC
many	12	NA	TRBV7-9	TRBJ2-7	CASSSYLGEQYF	TGTGCCAGCAGCTCCTATCTCGGCGAGCAGTACTTC